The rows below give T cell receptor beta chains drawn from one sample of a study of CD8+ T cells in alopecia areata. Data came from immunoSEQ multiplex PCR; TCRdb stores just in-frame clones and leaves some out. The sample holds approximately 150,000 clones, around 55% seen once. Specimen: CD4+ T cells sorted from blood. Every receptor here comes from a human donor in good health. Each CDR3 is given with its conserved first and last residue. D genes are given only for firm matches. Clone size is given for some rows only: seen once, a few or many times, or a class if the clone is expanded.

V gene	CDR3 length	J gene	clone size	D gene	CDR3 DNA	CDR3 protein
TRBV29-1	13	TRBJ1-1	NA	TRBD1	TGCAGCGTGGGGGGACAGGGTAACACTGAAGCTTTCTTT	CSVGGQGNTEAFF
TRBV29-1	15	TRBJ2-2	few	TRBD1	TGCAGCGTTGAGAAACGACAGGGGAACACCGGGGAGCTGTTTTTT	CSVEKRQGNTGELFF
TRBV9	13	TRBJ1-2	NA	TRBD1	TGTGCCAGCAGCCCCCAGGGGGACTATGGCTACACCTTC	CASSPQGDYGYTF
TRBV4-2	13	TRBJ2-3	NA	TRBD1	TGTGCCAGCCACGAGACAGGGTCAGATACGCAGTATTTT	CASHETGSDTQYF
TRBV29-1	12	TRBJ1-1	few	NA	TGCAGCGCCGGACAGAAGAACACTGAAGCTTTCTTT	CSAGQKNTEAFF
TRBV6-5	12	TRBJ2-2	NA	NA	TGTGCCAGCAGACAGGGATCCGGGGAGCTGTTTTTT	CASRQGSGELFF
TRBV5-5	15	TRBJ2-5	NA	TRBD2	TGTGCCAGCAAGTCTGCACTAGCGGACCAAGAGACCCAGTACTTC	CASKSALADQETQYF
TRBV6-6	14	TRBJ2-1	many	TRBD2	TGTGCCAGCAGTTACCTAGCGGGAGGGTATGAGCAGTTCTTC	CASSYLAGGYEQFF
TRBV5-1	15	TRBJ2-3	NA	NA	TGCGCCAGCAGCTTGGATTTTGGAGCGACAGATACGCAGTATTTT	CASSLDFGATDTQYF
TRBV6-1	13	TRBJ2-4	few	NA	TGTGCCAGCAGTGAAGGACTAGAGAACATTCAGTACTTC	CASSEGLENIQYF
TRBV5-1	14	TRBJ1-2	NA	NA	TGCGCCAGCAGCTTGGATGCCGGACGCTCCGGCTACACCTTC	CASSLDAGRSGYTF
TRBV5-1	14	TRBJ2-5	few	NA	TGCGCCAGCAGCCCCGGTGGGCCCAAAGAGACCCAGTACTTC	CASSPGGPKETQYF
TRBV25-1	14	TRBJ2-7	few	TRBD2	TGTGCCAGAAAGACTAGCGGTTTTACCTACGAGCAGTACTTC	CARKTSGFTYEQYF
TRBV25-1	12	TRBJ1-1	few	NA	TGTGCCAGCAGTGTGGGGGACACCACTGCTTTCTTT	CASSVGDTTAFF
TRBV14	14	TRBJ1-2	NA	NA	TGTGCCAGCAGCCCCCTCAGAGGGTACTATGGCTACACCTTC	CASSPLRGYYGYTF